The clone carrying this T cell receptor beta chain was observed a handful of times. Germline V gives CDR1 DFQATT, CDR2 SNEGSKA (reference sequence). The V segment lost 5 bases and the J segment 3 bases; nucleotides outside the gene matches: 8. This CDR3 has 15 residues. TCRdb called the 5' RACE reads again in MiXCR, with one record for every CDR3 protein. The sample includes 700,000 to 950,000 distinct CDR3 sequences, around an eighth seen only once; the top ten take around 1.6%. The record originates from a study of identical twins. These same data were also listed under a study on yellow fever vaccine responses in identical twins.

The J gene is TRBJ2-5, the V gene TRBV20-1; 11 bases agree with TRBD2. The specimen was PBMCs. The sequence derives from a woman under 30 in good health. CDR3 region: CSAPLLTSGKETQYF. The CDR3 bases are TGCAGTGCTCCACTATTGACTAGCGGGAAAGAGACCCAGTACTTC.